These T cell receptor beta chains were read from a single sample in a study of control samples from healthy donors and cancer patients. Here immunoSEQ multiplex PCR was the method, and the copy in TCRdb shows in-frame clones only, minus some. The data show roughly 170,000 clones, with about nine tenths seen just once and 2% to 2.5% held by the top ten. Material for sequencing was blood. These receptors all come from a woman aged 35 to 49 in good health. Each CDR3 is given with its conserved first and last residue. A D gene is named only where the DNA matches it firmly. A clone size is listed for some rows: how often the clone was seen (once, few, many), or a class if it is expanded.

V gene,D gene,J gene,clone size,CDR3 DNA,CDR3 protein
TRBV19,TRBD1,TRBJ2-7,-,TGTGCCAGTAAAGCCGGGACAGGGGCCTACGAGCAGTACTTC,CASKAGTGAYEQYF
TRBV29-1,TRBD1,TRBJ1-4,-,TGCAGCGTTGGTGGGACAGGGGGTGAAAAACTGTTTTTT,CSVGGTGGEKLFF
TRBV7-8,TRBD1,TRBJ1-6,-,TGTGCCAGCAGCTTAGCGACAGGGGCGGGTTCACCCCTCCACTTT,CASSLATGAGSPLHF
TRBV2,-,TRBJ2-7,-,TGTGCCAGCAGTGCGGGCAGCCTCTACGAGCAGTACTTC,CASSAGSLYEQYF
TRBV7-6,-,TRBJ1-2,once,TGTGCCAGCAGCTCCGAAAAGAGACAGGACAGCTATGGCTACACCTTC,CASSSEKRQDSYGYTF
TRBV6-6,TRBD2,TRBJ2-3,-,TGTGCCAGCAGTTACTCCCGGGGGGGCGTGGGTGATACGCAGTATTTT,CASSYSRGGVGDTQYF
TRBV28,-,TRBJ1-1,-,TGTGCCAGCAGTTCCCCGTCGGCGGTGAACACTGAAGCTTTCTTT,CASSSPSAVNTEAFF
TRBV2,-,TRBJ1-1,-,TGTGCCAGCAGGAATACAGGGTTGAACACTGAAGCTTTCTTT,CASRNTGLNTEAFF
TRBV10-3,-,TRBJ2-3,-,TGTGCCATCAATCCGGGTAGCACAGATACGCAGTATTTT,CAINPGSTDTQYF
TRBV6-2/TRBV6-3,-,TRBJ1-2,-,TGTGCCAGCAGTTACTCGCCGACTTCGTCAGCCTATGGCTACACCTTC,CASSYSPTSSAYGYTF
TRBV5-1,TRBD2,TRBJ2-3,-,TGCGCCAGCAGCTTGTTTCTAAATATTCAAAAGGGACTAGCGGGGGGTAACACAGATACGCAGTATTTT,CASSLFLNIQKGLAGGNTDTQYF
TRBV12-3/TRBV12-4,-,TRBJ1-1,-,TGTGCCAGCAGTTCAACAGTGAACACTGAAGCTTTCTTT,CASSSTVNTEAFF
TRBV4-1,TRBD2,TRBJ2-5,once,TGCGCCAGCAGCCTCCCGGGCCTAGCGGGGCAAGAGACCCAGTACTTC,CASSLPGLAGQETQYF
TRBV10-3,-,TRBJ2-3,-,TGTGCCACTTCAGGTATTGGAGGCACAGATACGCAGTATTTT,CATSGIGGTDTQYF
TRBV19,-,TRBJ2-5,once,TGTGCCAGTAGCACCCGGTGGATCCCTGGGGAGACCCAGTACTTC,CASSTRWIPGETQYF
TRBV2,-,TRBJ2-2,-,TGTGCCAGCAGTTTAAAACGGGGCGGGGTGGGCAACACCGGGGAGCTGTTTTTT,CASSLKRGGVGNTGELFF
TRBV12-3/TRBV12-4,-,TRBJ1-1,-,TGTGCCAGCAGTTTTGCTTGGAACACTGAAGCTTTCTTT,CASSFAWNTEAFF
TRBV7-3,TRBD1,TRBJ1-1,-,TGTGCCAGCAGACCCACAGGGGGCGCCGTCGTTTCGGCTTTCTTT,CASRPTGGAVVSAFF
TRBV11-2,-,TRBJ1-2,-,TGTGCCAGCAGCTTAGTGTCGGGGGGCGGTATCTATGGCTACACCTTC,CASSLVSGGGIYGYTF
TRBV3-1/TRBV3-2,-,TRBJ2-7,-,TGTGCCAGCAGCCAAGATCCGAGGGGGTCCTCATACGAGCAGTACTTC,CASSQDPRGSSYEQYF
TRBV20-1,-,TRBJ1-2,-,TGCAGTGCTAGTGTGTCGGTGGACTATGGCTACACCTTC,CSASVSVDYGYTF
TRBV5-5,TRBD1,TRBJ2-5,once,TGTGCCAGCAGCCTCCGGACAGGTCCTAGGGAGACCCAGTACTTC,CASSLRTGPRETQYF
TRBV27,-,TRBJ2-2,once,TGTGCCAGCAGTTTTCAGAGCACCGGGGAGCTGTTTTTT,CASSFQSTGELFF
TRBV2,-,TRBJ2-7,-,TGTGCCAGCAGTGCGGCGACTAACTACGAGCAGTACTTC,CASSAATNYEQYF
TRBV19,-,TRBJ2-1,-,TGTGCCAGTAGTCCGGAACAGGGACTATACAATGAGCAGTTCTTC,CASSPEQGLYNEQFF
TRBV28,-,TRBJ1-2,-,TGTGCCAGCAGTTTCTTGGGACGGGGCTACACCTTC,CASSFLGRGYTF